The 27 T cell receptor beta chains reported below all come from one sample, sequenced in a study of T cell repertoires in cytomegalovirus infection. MiXCR was run by TCRdb on the reads, yielding one entry per CDR3 protein. The sample gives roughly 500,000 distinct CDR3 sequences, 15% to 20% of which show up once; 20% to 30% is in the top ten. Sequenced material: CD8+ T cells from PBMCs. These receptors were collected from a human donor in good health (CMV status not recorded). Some clones in this sample may be carry-over from other donors' samples.

Of note for this clonotype: This sequence may be a read error, since a much larger clone differs from it by one base. This rearrangement joins TRBV10-3 to TRBJ1-2; D ambiguous. The length of the CDR3 is 17 residues. Trimming left V 6 bases short and J 4 bases short, with 24 bases between. Germline V gene lookup returns CDR1 ENHRY and CDR2 SYGVKD. CDR3 sequence: CAIRITRNGEPVYGYTF. DNA for the CDR3: TGTGCCATCAGGATCACACGGAACGGGGAACCGGTCTATGGCTACACCTTC.

This clonotype was observed at least ten times. The chain uses TRBV6-6 and TRBJ1-1, with D perhaps matching TRBD1 (6 bases). The germline gives CDR1 MNHNY, CDR2 SVGAGI (reference sequence). The CDR3 is made up of 14 amino acids. The germline V and J ends were trimmed by 2 bases and 7 bases, with 14 bases remaining between them. The CDR3 DNA is TGTGCCAGCAGTTACAGCGAGGGGGTGAATGAAGCTTTCTTT. Its translation is CASSYSEGVNEAFF.

This clonotype has a count of ten or more. The CDR3 sequence: CASSFDREGINEKLFF. The CDR3 DNA reads as TGTGCCAGCAGCTTCGACAGGGAGGGGATTAATGAAAAACTGTTTTTT. This sequence joins TRBV7-2 and TRBJ1-4, with 7 bases lining up with TRBD1. This CDR3 spans 16 amino acids. V shed 3 bases and J 4 bases; nucleotides not matched to a gene: 8. Germline V CDR1 and CDR2: SGHTA, FQGNSA.

The sample holds a few counts of this clonotype. This chain connects TRBV11-2 to TRBJ2-7; 9 bases map to TRBD1. This CDR3 region has 14 residues. Germline loops: CDR1 SGHAT, CDR2 FQNNGV. V shed 4 bases and J 5 bases; nucleotides not matched to a gene: 6. The CDR3 DNA is TGTGCCAGCAGCTCTGGACAGGGGAGGGACGAGCAGTACTTC. Amino acid sequence: CASSSGQGRDEQYF. Together with reference TRBV11-2 and TRBJ2-7, the CDR3 gives the full variable domain: EAGVAQSPRYKIIEKRQSVAFWCNPISGHATLYWYQQILGQGPKLLIQFQNNGVVDDSQLPKDRFSAERLKGVDSTLKIQPAKLEDSAVYLCASSSGQGRDEQYFGPGTRLTVT.

This clonotype was found once. The DNA for the CDR3 is TGTGCCAGCAGTGAGGGGTGGGTAGCCAAAAACATTCAGTACTTC. It encodes CASSEGWVAKNIQYF. The chain joins TRBV6-1 to TRBJ2-4; D is uncertain. This CDR3 contains 15 residues. The germline CDR1 and CDR2 sequences are MNHNS and SASEGT. Trimming shortened V by 3 bases and J by 0 bases, and 9 bases separated the two germline ends.

This clonotype was detected a few times. The genes are TRBV27 and TRBJ2-3; 7 bases map to TRBD1. V was pared by 6 bases and J by 0 bases, with 0 bases of the junction left unmatched. Germline CDR1 is MNHEY and CDR2 is SMNVEV (reference sequence). CDR3 length: 13 residues. This chain's CDR3 is CASRTGSTDTQYF. Here the CDR3 DNA reads TGTGCCAGCAGGACAGGGAGCACAGATACGCAGTATTTT.

Concerning this clonotype: A read error may account for a junction end that differs from germline. The J gene is TRBJ2-7, the V gene TRBV7-8; possibly TRBD2 for D (5 bases). Germline CDR1 is SGHVS and CDR2 is FQNEAQ. CDR3 size: 16 residues. CDR3 protein: CASSLKRERETYEQYF. The CDR3 DNA is TGTGCAAGCAGCTTAAAAAGGGAAAGGGAGACCTACGAGCAGTACTTC.

This clonotype was found a few times. The chain carries TRBV27 and TRBJ1-1; the D gene is possibly TRBD1 (5 bases). This CDR3 has 13 amino acids. Germline V gene sequence: CDR1 MNHEY, CDR2 SMNVEV (reference sequence). V shed 8 bases and J shed 5 bases, with 15 bases lying between them. The CDR3 DNA is TGTGCCAGCGGGGCCACGGAGTGGACTGAAGCTTTCTTT. Translating it yields CASGATEWTEAFF.

This clonotype showed up many times. This sequence joins TRBV20-1 and TRBJ1-1; TRBD1 matches at 9 bases. This CDR3 spans 18 amino acids. CDR1 DFQATT and CDR2 SNEGSKA come from the germline V gene (reference sequence). Trimming cost V 1 base and J 5 bases; bases outside gene matches: 17. CDR3 DNA: TGCAGTGCTAGAGTGGTGGGAGTGCTGACAGGGGGAAAAACTGAAGCTTTCTTT. Its protein product is CSARVVGVLTGGKTEAFF.

This clonotype was seen ten or more times. This chain joins TRBV12-3 or TRBV12-4 and TRBJ1-6; D is uncertain. The CDR3 runs to 17 residues. Trimming took off 5 bases at V and 6 bases at J, with 20 bases between the two ends. CDR3: CASSPQPREERNSPLHF. DNA of the CDR3: TGTGCCAGCAGTCCCCAGCCACGGGAGGAGCGTAATTCACCCCTCCACTTT.

This clonotype was recorded a few times. This chain uses TRBV7-9 with TRBJ1-2; tentative D call: TRBD1 (5 bases). The germline V and J ends were trimmed by 1 base and 3 bases, with 12 bases remaining between them. The CDR3 totals 15 residues. CDR1 SEHNR and CDR2 FQNEAQ come from the germline V gene (reference sequence). CDR3 in amino acids: CASSLDLRGDYGYTF. As DNA, the CDR3 is TGTGCCAGCAGCTTAGACCTTCGGGGGGACTATGGCTACACCTTC.

The chain couples TRBV6-5 to TRBJ2-3, with 7 bases fitting TRBD2. The V segment lost 6 bases and the J segment 5 bases; nucleotides outside the gene matches: 23. This CDR3 comprises 19 residues. Germline V CDR1 and CDR2: MNHEY, SVGAGI. The CDR3 loop reads CASSPLGGTTISYVDTQYF. The CDR3 DNA reads as TGTGCCAGCAGCCCACTCGGCGGGACTACGATTTCTTACGTAGATACGCAGTATTTT.

This clonotype came up many times. The rearrangement joins TRBV12-3 or TRBV12-4 to TRBJ1-1; D uncertain. This CDR3 is 13 amino acids long. Deletions cut 6 bases from V and 5 bases from J, with 13 bases between. The CDR3 DNA sequence: TGTGCCAGCAGCCCCCTCGGAGGGACTGAAGCTTTCTTT. Protein product: CASSPLGGTEAFF.

CDR3 protein: CSARDRAVEDTQYF. The CDR3 DNA reads TGCAGTGCTAGAGATCGGGCAGTGGAAGATACGCAGTATTTT. The chain employs TRBV20-1 and TRBJ2-3; no firm D call. CDR3 length: 14 residues. Deletions cut 0 bases from V and 5 bases from J, with 12 bases between. The germline CDR1 and CDR2 sequences are DFQATT and SNEGSKA (reference sequence).

The chain has TRBV2 and TRBJ1-6, with D possibly TRBD1 on 5 matching bases. The CDR3 length is 12 residues. Germline V gene sequence: CDR1 SNHLY, CDR2 FYNNEI. Trimming stripped 3 bases from V and 11 bases from J, with 8 bases between. The CDR3 bases are TGTGCCAGCAGTGATGGGGGGACACCCCTCCACTTT. Its protein product is CASSDGGTPLHF.

The chain uses TRBV11-2 and TRBJ1-2; TRBD1 is a possible D gene (6 bases). Trimming pared 5 bases from V and 6 bases from J, leaving 19 bases between. The CDR3 consists of 15 residues. Germline-derived CDR1 and CDR2 are SGHAT and FQNNGV. This CDR3 is CASSPWTEKDHGYTF. The CDR3 DNA follows: TGTGCCAGCAGCCCCTGGACAGAGAAGGACCATGGCTACACCTTC.

In this sample, this clonotype turned up many times. The rearrangement links TRBV27 to TRBJ2-7; the D is unclear. Trimming pared 0 bases from V and 0 bases from J, leaving 6 bases between. This CDR3 contains 14 residues. Germline V CDR1 and CDR2: MNHEY, SMNVEV (reference sequence). The chain's CDR3 is CASSLSRSSYEQYF. The CDR3 DNA is TGTGCCAGCAGTTTATCCAGGAGCTCCTACGAGCAGTACTTC.

This chain uses TRBV20-1 with TRBJ2-2; perhaps TRBD2 as D (6 bases). V was cut by 1 base and J by 4 bases, with 13 bases left in between. The length of the CDR3 is 15 residues. CDR1 is DFQATT and CDR2 is SNEGSKA in the germline V gene (reference sequence). CDR3 in DNA: TGCAGTGCTAGAGTGGGGGGAGATGGCACCGGGGAGCTGTTTTTT. This translates into CSARVGGDGTGELFF.

The chain links TRBV19 to TRBJ2-2; TRBD2 aligns across 10 bases. This CDR3 is built from 23 residues. CDR1 LNHDA and CDR2 SQIVND come from the germline V gene (reference sequence). The J segment lost 5 bases and the V segment lost 0 bases, leaving 24 bases of the junction unmatched. CDR3 residues: CASSIDYWRETSSGRAKTGELFF. CDR3 coding DNA: TGTGCCAGTAGTATAGATTATTGGAGGGAGACTTCCAGCGGGAGGGCCAAAACCGGGGAGCTGTTTTTT.

This clonotype showed up many times. J is TRBJ2-7 and V is TRBV4-2; D is uncertain. This CDR3 comprises 13 residues. From germline, CDR1 is LGHNA and CDR2 YNFKEQ. V gave up 4 bases and J gave up 2 bases, with 9 bases separating them. The CDR3 coding sequence is TGTGCCAGCAGCCGCGCGGCCACCTACGAGCAGTACTTC. This sequence encodes CASSRAATYEQYF.

The count of this clonotype is one. The chain joins TRBV5-6 to TRBJ2-7, with D unresolved. The CDR3 covers 11 residues. Deletions cut 4 bases from V and 9 bases from J, with 11 bases between. Germline V lookup: CDR1 SGHDT, CDR2 YYEEEE. CDR3 bases: TGTGCCAGCAGCAACGACATGATGCAGTACTTC. Translation gives CASSNDMMQYF.

This clonotype was counted many times. The gene calls are TRBV10-3 and TRBJ2-1, with 8 bases identical to TRBD2. CDR3 length: 14 amino acids. The ends lost 6 bases at V and 6 bases at J; junction bases unmatched: 7. CDR1 is ENHRY, CDR2 SYGVKD, per germline. Here the CDR3 reads CAISVPTSGNEQFF. CDR3 DNA: TGTGCCATCAGCGTCCCCACTAGCGGCAATGAGCAGTTCTTC.

This clonotype was seen many times. The rearrangement uses TRBV11-2 and TRBJ1-1, with TRBD1 matching 9 bases. Losses at the gene ends were 7 bases for V and 1 base for J; bases not matched to a gene: 4. CDR3 size: 14 residues. Germline V gives CDR1 SGHAT, CDR2 FQNNGV. The CDR3 protein is CASIGQGSNTEAFF. CDR3 bases: TGTGCCAGCATCGGACAGGGGTCGAACACTGAAGCTTTCTTT.

The chain combines TRBV6-6 with TRBJ1-5, with a tentative D call TRBD1 (5 bases). V was trimmed by 0 bases and J by 1 base, leaving 13 bases between them. CDR3 length equals 17 residues. Germline V gives CDR1 MNHNY, CDR2 SVGAGI (reference sequence). The DNA of the CDR3 is TGTGCCAGCAGTTACTCCCCGGGGCCAGAGAGCAATCAGCCCCAGCATTTT. Its translation is CASSYSPGPESNQPQHF.

This clonotype was found a few times. This chain connects TRBV20-1 to TRBJ1-1; D gene ambiguous. The CDR3 has 18 residues. Looked up from germline, CDR1 is DFQATT and CDR2 is SNEGSKA (reference sequence). Trimming left V 0 bases short and J 0 bases short, with 20 bases between. CDR3 coding DNA: TGCAGTGCTAGAGAAGCCGTGGGTTTCGGGGTCGTGAACACTGAAGCTTTCTTT. It specifies CSAREAVGFGVVNTEAFF.

CDR3 residues: CSVASGSNQPQHF. The DNA of the CDR3 is TGCAGCGTTGCATCGGGTAGCAATCAGCCCCAGCATTTT. This chain uses TRBV29-1 with TRBJ1-5; D gene ambiguous. The CDR3 has 13 amino acids. Germline V lookup: CDR1 SQVTM, CDR2 ANQGSEA. V was clipped by 4 bases and J by 0 bases, with 7 bases between them.

This clonotype was seen a handful of times. This chain links TRBV15 with TRBJ2-7, with a weak D call TRBD1 (6 bases). Germline CDR1 and CDR2: LNHNV and YYDKDF (reference sequence). The CDR3 runs 13 residues. V gave up 5 bases and J gave up 0 bases, with 8 bases separating them. The chain's CDR3 is CATSDRSSYEQYF. CDR3 nucleotides: TGTGCCACCAGCGACAGGTCCTCCTACGAGCAGTACTTC.